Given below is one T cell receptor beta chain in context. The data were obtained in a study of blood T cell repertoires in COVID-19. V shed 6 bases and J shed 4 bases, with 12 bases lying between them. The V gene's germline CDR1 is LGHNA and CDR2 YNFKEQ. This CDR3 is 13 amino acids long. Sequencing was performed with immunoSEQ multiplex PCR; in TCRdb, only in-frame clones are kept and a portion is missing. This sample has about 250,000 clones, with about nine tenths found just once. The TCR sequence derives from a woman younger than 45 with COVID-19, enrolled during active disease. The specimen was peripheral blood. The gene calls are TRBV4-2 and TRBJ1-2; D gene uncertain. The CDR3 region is CASSIIGFYGYTF. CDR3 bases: TGTGCCAGCAGTATCATCGGTTTCTATGGCTACACCTTC.